A single TCR beta chain is shown here with its context. CDR3 length: 16 residues. Germline CDR1 reads SGDLS; CDR2 reads YYNGEE. Trimming shortened V by 4 bases and J by 0 bases, and 15 bases separated the two germline ends. Sequenced by immunoSEQ multiplex PCR; TCRdb stores in-frame clones only, minus some. The sample lists approximately 260,000 clones; 65% to 85% were seen once. This record comes from a study of Tregs in tolerant kidney transplant recipients. The sequence was obtained from a human donor in good health. Sequenced material: CD4+ T cells from blood. J is TRBJ2-3 and V is TRBV9; no definite D call. The CDR3 is CASSPTGSPSTDTQYF. As DNA, the CDR3 is TGTGCCAGCAGCCCCACCGGGTCCCCTAGCACAGATACGCAGTATTTT. Together with reference TRBV9 and TRBJ2-3, the CDR3 gives the full variable domain: DSGVTQTPKHLITATGQRVTLRCSPRSGDLSVYWYQQSLDQGLQFLIQYYNGEERAKGNILERFSAQQFPDLHSELNLSSLELGDSALYFCASSPTGSPSTDTQYFGPGTRLTVL.